One and the same sample provided the 25 T cell receptor beta chains below, sequenced in a study of early T cells in non-severe SARS-CoV-2 infection. TCRdb re-called the 5' RACE reads through MiXCR, storing one row per CDR3 protein. The sample holds roughly 56,000 distinct CDR3 sequences, more than 9% seen once. Sequenced material: whole blood. These receptor sequences come from an adult who was a healthcare worker with PCR-confirmed SARS-CoV-2 infection or an uninfected control (not recorded which).

This clonotype was observed many times. This chain joins TRBV4-1 and TRBJ1-1, with 8 bases matching TRBD1. Per the germline V gene, CDR1 is MGHRA and CDR2 is YSYEKL. V was pared by 4 bases and J by 5 bases, with 6 bases of the junction left unmatched. The CDR3 is made up of 14 amino acids. The CDR3 protein is CASSPTTGGTEAFF. The CDR3 nucleotides are TGCGCCAGCAGCCCAACAACAGGGGGGACTGAAGCTTTCTTT.

This clonotype has ten or more counts. This chain joins TRBV2 and TRBJ2-6; 8 bases match TRBD1. Germline V gene data show CDR1 as SNHLY and CDR2 as FYNNEI. This CDR3 has 19 residues. J was trimmed by 0 bases and V by 5 bases; bases with no gene match: 12. This CDR3 reads CASSTQRTGSPSGANVLTF. The CDR3 bases are TGTGCCAGCAGTACGCAACGGACAGGGAGCCCCTCTGGGGCCAACGTCCTGACTTTC.

In this sample, this clonotype turned up a few times. The rearrangement links TRBV6-1 to TRBJ2-6; no reliable D call. The germline V gene encodes CDR1 MNHNS and CDR2 SASEGT. V lost 5 bases to trimming and J lost 0 bases, with 11 bases between them. The CDR3 is made up of 16 amino acids. The CDR3 nucleotides are TGTGCCAGCAGTCCTGCTTCCGACTCTGGGGCCAACGTCCTGACTTTC. Residues: CASSPASDSGANVLTF.

This clonotype was counted a few times. The chain combines TRBV11-2 with TRBJ2-7; 7 bases fit TRBD1. With 0 bases clipped from V and 0 bases from J, the junction kept 2 bases outside the gene matches. CDR3 size: 15 residues. Per the germline V gene, CDR1 is SGHAT and CDR2 is FQNNGV. This chain's CDR3 is CASSLDRDSSYEQYV. The CDR3 region has the DNA TGTGCCAGCAGCTTAGATCGGGACAGCTCCTACGAGCAGTACGTC.

The gene calls are TRBV12-3 or TRBV12-4 and TRBJ1-5, with D uncertain. The CDR3 runs 13 residues. Trimming shortened V by 6 bases and J by 2 bases, and 8 bases separated the two germline ends. The CDR3 nucleotides are TGTGCCAGCAGCCCCCGGGGCAATCAGCCCCAGCATTTT. Amino acid sequence: CASSPRGNQPQHF.

This chain links TRBV7-8 with TRBJ2-2; TRBD2 is a possible D gene (5 bases). The germline V gene has CDR1 SGHVS and CDR2 FQNEAQ. The CDR3 spans 14 residues. V lost 2 bases to trimming and J lost 7 bases, with 11 bases between them. CDR3 DNA: TGTGCCAGCAGCTTATTGAGGGTGGGCGGGGAGCTGTTTTTT. The encoded protein is CASSLLRVGGELFF.

This clonotype was seen ten or more times. The chain recombines TRBV20-1 with TRBJ2-5, with 14 bases aligning to TRBD2. The CDR3 extends over 16 amino acids. The V and J ends lost 5 bases and 2 bases, in that order; junction bases with no gene match: 7. Germline V gene data show CDR1 as DFQATT and CDR2 as SNEGSKA (reference sequence). The CDR3 spells CSAGGLAGAAQETQYF. In nucleotides, the CDR3 is TGCAGTGCTGGGGGACTAGCGGGAGCAGCACAAGAGACCCAGTACTTC.

The J gene is TRBJ1-6, the V gene TRBV7-2, with D unresolved. With 5 bases removed from V and 4 bases from J, the gap between germline ends came to 12 bases. The V gene's germline CDR1 is SGHTA and CDR2 FQGNSA. The CDR3 sequence is 15 residues long. The DNA for the CDR3 is TGTGCCAGCAGCGTTGAGCGGGGTTATAATTCACCCCTCCACTTT. Translation: CASSVERGYNSPLHF.

This clonotype appeared many times. This rearrangement joins TRBV28 to TRBJ2-5, with 12 positions matching TRBD2. Germline V gene data show CDR1 as MDHEN and CDR2 as SYDVKM. The CDR3 spans 14 residues. Losses at the gene ends were 8 bases for V and 3 bases for J; bases not matched to a gene: 4. The CDR3 loop reads CASLLAGGEETQYF. CDR3 bases: TGTGCCAGCCTGCTAGCGGGGGGGGAAGAGACCCAGTACTTC. Combining the CDR3 with reference TRBV28 and TRBJ2-5 gives the whole variable domain DVKVTQSSRYLVKRTGEKVFLECVQDMDHENMFWYRQDPGLGLRLIYFSYDVKMKEKGDIPEGYSVSREKKERFSLILESASTNQTSMYLCASLLAGGEETQYFGPGTRLLVL.

In this sample, this clonotype turned up a few times. This chain connects TRBV4-1 to TRBJ2-1; D gene unclear. The V and J ends lost 1 base and 8 bases respectively, with 9 bases between them. This CDR3 is built from 13 residues. Germline V lookup: CDR1 MGHRA, CDR2 YSYEKL. The chain's CDR3 is CASSQVAGYEQFF. The CDR3 nucleotides are TGCGCCAGCAGCCAAGTGGCAGGCTATGAGCAGTTCTTC.

This clonotype was counted a few times. The V gene is TRBV9, the J gene TRBJ2-5; 8 bases line up with TRBD2. The CDR3 spans 15 residues. CDR1 and CDR2 (germline): SGDLS, YYNGEE. The ends lost 4 bases at V and 2 bases at J; junction bases unmatched: 7. This CDR3 reads CASSTRLAPQETQYF. The CDR3 coding sequence is TGTGCCAGCAGCACACGACTAGCGCCTCAAGAGACCCAGTACTTC.

This clonotype was detected a few times. The V call is TRBV6-6, the J call TRBJ2-5, with 11 bases aligning to TRBD2. This CDR3 comprises 15 residues. Losses at the gene ends were 6 bases for V and 7 bases for J; bases not matched to a gene: 10. Looked up from germline, CDR1 is MNHNY and CDR2 is SVGAGI (reference sequence). CDR3 nucleotide sequence: TGTGCCAGCAGAAAAGGGACTAGCGGAGACTGGACCCAGTACTTC. This translates into CASRKGTSGDWTQYF.

CDR3 residues: CASSQKVRDTQYF. The CDR3 DNA reads as TGTGCCAGCAGCCAAAAAGTTCGCGATACGCAGTATTTT. The genes are TRBV14 and TRBJ2-3; no definite D call. The ends were cut back, 2 bases at V and 6 bases at J, with 9 bases in the middle. The germline gives CDR1 SGHDN, CDR2 FVKESK. CDR3 length: 13 amino acids.

This clonotype was detected only a few times. The gene calls are TRBV12-3 or TRBV12-4 and TRBJ2-6; 9 bases agree with TRBD1. Germline trimming cut 6 bases from V and 0 bases from J; bases unmatched to any gene: 3. The CDR3 is 16 residues long. The DNA for the CDR3 is TGTGCCAGCAGGAAGGACAGGGGCTCTGGGGCCAACGTCCTGACTTTC. Its translation: CASRKDRGSGANVLTF.

This clonotype has more than one count but fewer than ten. In DNA, the CDR3 is TGTGCCAGCAGCTCGCGGGACCGCACAGATACGCAGTATTTT. Protein product: CASSSRDRTDTQYF. This rearrangement joins TRBV7-9 to TRBJ2-3, with D perhaps TRBD2 (6 bases). Trimming removed 4 bases at V and 1 base at J, with 9 bases between. CDR3 length equals 14 residues. Germline V gives CDR1 SEHNR, CDR2 FQNEAQ (reference sequence).

V usage is TRBV7-9 and J usage is TRBJ2-1; D gene unclear. V was cut by 3 bases and J by 7 bases, with 4 bases left in between. This CDR3 has 11 amino acids. Germline values: CDR1 SEHNR, CDR2 FQNEAQ (reference sequence). The CDR3 nucleotides read TGTGCCAGCAGCTTCCAGAATGAGCAGTTCTTC. Encoded protein: CASSFQNEQFF.

The chain uses TRBV20-1 and TRBJ2-1; D gene uncertain. There are 12 residues in the CDR3. Germline assignment: CDR1 DFQATT and CDR2 SNEGSKA (reference sequence). The ends were cut back, 1 base at V and 6 bases at J, with 7 bases in the middle. This CDR3 reads CSARGTTNEQFF. The CDR3 coding sequence is TGCAGTGCTAGAGGCACAACCAATGAGCAGTTCTTC.

For the CDR3, the DNA is TGTGCCAGCACCCAGGAGTTTGGGGGGTCGAACACCGGGGAGCTGTTTTTT. This encodes CASTQEFGGSNTGELFF. V usage is TRBV7-8 and J usage is TRBJ2-2; D might be TRBD2 (6 bases). The V end lost 7 bases, the J end lost 0 bases, and 18 bases lay between the germline ends. In germline, CDR1 is SGHVS, CDR2 FQNEAQ. CDR3 length equals 17 residues.

In its sample, this clonotype was seen a few times. The chain combines TRBV3-1 with TRBJ2-1; perhaps D is TRBD1 or TRBD2 (5 bases each). The CDR3 covers 19 residues. The ends were cut back, 1 base at V and 1 base at J, with 20 bases in the middle. The V gene's germline CDR1 is LGHDT and CDR2 YNNKEL (reference sequence). CDR3: CASSQGQTRQPGSYNEQFF. DNA for the CDR3: TGTGCCAGCAGCCAAGGTCAAACTAGACAGCCAGGGTCCTACAATGAGCAGTTCTTC.

V and J are TRBV28 and TRBJ1-2; D may be TRBD1 (5 bases). V was clipped by 3 bases and J by 3 bases, with 14 bases between them. The CDR3 totals 15 residues. The germline gives CDR1 MDHEN, CDR2 SYDVKM. This CDR3 is CASSFLNGGDYGYTF. CDR3 nucleotide sequence: TGTGCCAGCAGTTTTCTTAATGGAGGGGACTATGGCTACACCTTC.

The table lists this clonotype with many counts. The chain couples TRBV7-8 to TRBJ2-3; D not resolved. CDR3 length: 16 amino acids. Germline CDR1 SGHVS, CDR2 FQNEAQ. V was trimmed by 0 bases and J by 1 base, leaving 11 bases between them. The DNA of the CDR3 is TGTGCCAGCAGCTTAGCGGTGTTAGTGCGCACAGATACGCAGTATTTT. Translation: CASSLAVLVRTDTQYF.

This clonotype showed up just a few times. This chain uses TRBV14 with TRBJ2-1, with 8 bases matching TRBD2. J lost 8 bases, V lost 0 bases, and 3 bases had no gene match. The CDR3 has 14 amino acids. Germline V gene data show CDR1 as SGHDN and CDR2 as FVKESK. CDR3 region: CASSQDFGGDEQFF. The CDR3 nucleotides are TGTGCCAGCAGCCAAGATTTCGGGGGGGATGAGCAGTTCTTC.

This clonotype was detected ten times or more. V gene TRBV29-1 combines with J gene TRBJ1-5; D remains unclear. Trimming pared 6 bases from V and 0 bases from J, leaving 12 bases between. The CDR3 has 14 amino acids. CDR1 and CDR2 (germline): SQVTM, ANQGSEA. CDR3 bases: TGCAGCGTGGAGCGGCTTGATAGCAATCAGCCCCAGCATTTT. This gives the protein CSVERLDSNQPQHF. Together with reference TRBV29-1 and TRBJ1-5, the CDR3 gives the full variable domain: SAVISQKPSRDICQRGTSLTIQCQVDSQVTMMFWYRQQPGQSLTLIATANQGSEATYESGFVIDKFPISRPNLTFSTLTVSNMSPEDSSIYLCSVERLDSNQPQHFGDGTRLSIL.

This clonotype came up a few times. The chain carries TRBV20-1 and TRBJ2-7; 7 positions match TRBD1. The CDR3 is 15 residues long. Trimming at V came to 4 bases and at J to 2 bases, leaving 11 bases not matched to a gene. Per the germline V gene, CDR1 is DFQATT and CDR2 is SNEGSKA (reference sequence). The chain's CDR3 is CSATALWTGAYEQYV. As DNA, the CDR3 is TGCAGTGCTACCGCCCTCTGGACAGGAGCCTACGAGCAGTACGTC.

V gene TRBV6-6 combines with J gene TRBJ2-5; TRBD1 is a possible D gene (6 bases). V was pared by 2 bases and J by 4 bases, with 8 bases between. CDR1 and CDR2 (germline): MNHNY, SVGAGI (reference sequence). This CDR3 contains 13 residues. The CDR3 region has the DNA TGTGCCAGCAGTTACACAGGGAGAGAGACCCAGTACTTC. Translated: CASSYTGRETQYF.